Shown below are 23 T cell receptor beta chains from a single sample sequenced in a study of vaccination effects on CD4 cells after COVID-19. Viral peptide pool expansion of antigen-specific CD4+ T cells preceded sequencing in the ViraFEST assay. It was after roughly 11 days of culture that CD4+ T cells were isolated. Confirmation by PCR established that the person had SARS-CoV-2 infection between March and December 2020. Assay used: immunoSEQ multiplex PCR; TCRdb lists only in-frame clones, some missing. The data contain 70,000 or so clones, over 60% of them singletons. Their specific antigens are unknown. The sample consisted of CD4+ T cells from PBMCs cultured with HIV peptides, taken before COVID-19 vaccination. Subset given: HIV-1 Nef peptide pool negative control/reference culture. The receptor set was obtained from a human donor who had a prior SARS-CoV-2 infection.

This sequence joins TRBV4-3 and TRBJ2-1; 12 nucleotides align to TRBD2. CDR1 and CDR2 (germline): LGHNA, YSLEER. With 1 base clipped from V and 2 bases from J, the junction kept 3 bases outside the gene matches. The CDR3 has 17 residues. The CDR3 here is CASSQGSSGRAYNEQFF. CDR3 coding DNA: TGCGCCAGCAGCCAAGGCTCTAGCGGGAGGGCCTACAATGAGCAGTTCTTC.

The CDR3 sequence: CASSGLFRDTQETQYF. For the CDR3, the DNA is TGTGCCAGCTCCGGTCTTTTCCGGGACACCCAAGAGACCCAGTACTTC. This rearrangement joins TRBV18 to TRBJ2-5; TRBD1 is a possible D gene (6 bases). V was trimmed by 6 bases and J by 1 base, leaving 18 bases between them. Germline CDR1 is KGHSH and CDR2 is LQKENI. The CDR3 covers 16 residues.

The CDR3 is CASSPQGDYGYTF. DNA for the CDR3: TGTGCCAGTAGTCCGCAGGGAGACTATGGCTACACCTTC. The chain has TRBV19 and TRBJ1-2; the D gene is possibly TRBD1 (5 bases). Germline V CDR1 and CDR2: LNHDA, SQIVND (reference sequence). The CDR3 has 13 amino acids. V shed 5 bases and J shed 3 bases, with 10 bases lying between them. Full variable domain (missing parts from reference TRBV19 and TRBJ1-2): DGGITQSPKYLFRKEGQNVTLSCEQNLNHDAMYWYRQDPGQGLRLIYYSQIVNDFQKGDIAEGYSVSREKKESFPLTVTSAQKNPTAFYLCASSPQGDYGYTFGSGTRLTVV.

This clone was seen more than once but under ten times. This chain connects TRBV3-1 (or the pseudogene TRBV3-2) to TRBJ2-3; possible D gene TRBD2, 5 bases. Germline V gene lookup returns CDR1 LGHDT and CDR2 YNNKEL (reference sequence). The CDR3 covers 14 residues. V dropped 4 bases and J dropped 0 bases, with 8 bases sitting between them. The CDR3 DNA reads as TGTGCCAGCAGCCGACGGGGAAGCACAGATACGCAGTATTTT. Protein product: CASSRRGSTDTQYF.

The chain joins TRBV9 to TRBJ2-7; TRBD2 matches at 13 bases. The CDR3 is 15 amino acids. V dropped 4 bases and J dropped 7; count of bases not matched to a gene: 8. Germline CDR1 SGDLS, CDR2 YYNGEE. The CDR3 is CASSTGLAGVWEQYF. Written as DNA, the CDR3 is TGTGCCAGCAGCACCGGACTAGCGGGAGTCTGGGAGCAGTACTTC.

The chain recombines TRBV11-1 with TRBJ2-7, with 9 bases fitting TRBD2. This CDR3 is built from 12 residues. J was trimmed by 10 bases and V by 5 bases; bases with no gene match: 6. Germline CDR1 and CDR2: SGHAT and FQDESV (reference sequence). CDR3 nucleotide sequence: TGTGCCAGCAGCATTCCTAGCGGGAACCAGTACTTC. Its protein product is CASSIPSGNQYF.

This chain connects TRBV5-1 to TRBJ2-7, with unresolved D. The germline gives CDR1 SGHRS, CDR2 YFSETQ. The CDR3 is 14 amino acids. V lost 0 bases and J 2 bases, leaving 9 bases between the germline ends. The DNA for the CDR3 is TGCGCCAGCAGCTTGGCCCCAGGAACCTACGAGCAGTACTTC. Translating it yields CASSLAPGTYEQYF.

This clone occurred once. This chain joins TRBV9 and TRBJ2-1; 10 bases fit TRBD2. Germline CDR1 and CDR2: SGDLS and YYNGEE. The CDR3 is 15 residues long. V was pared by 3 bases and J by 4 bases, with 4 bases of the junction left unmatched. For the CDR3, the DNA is TGTGCCAGCAGCGCTAGCGGGAGTATTTACAATGAGCAGTTCTTC. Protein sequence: CASSASGSIYNEQFF.

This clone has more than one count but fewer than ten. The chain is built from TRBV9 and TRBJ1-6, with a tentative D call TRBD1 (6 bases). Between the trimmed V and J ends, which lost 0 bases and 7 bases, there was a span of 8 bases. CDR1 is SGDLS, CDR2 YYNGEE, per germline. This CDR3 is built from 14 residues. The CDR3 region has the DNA TGTGCCAGCAGCGTAGAGGGACACAATTCACCCCTCCACTTT. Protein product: CASSVEGHNSPLHF.

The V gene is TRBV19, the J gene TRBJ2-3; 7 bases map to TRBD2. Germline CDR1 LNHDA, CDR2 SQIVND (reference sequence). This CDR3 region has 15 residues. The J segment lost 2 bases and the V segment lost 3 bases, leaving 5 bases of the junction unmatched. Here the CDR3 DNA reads TGTGCCAGTAGTATCCCCACTAGCGCCACAGATACGCAGTATTTT. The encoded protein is CASSIPTSATDTQYF.

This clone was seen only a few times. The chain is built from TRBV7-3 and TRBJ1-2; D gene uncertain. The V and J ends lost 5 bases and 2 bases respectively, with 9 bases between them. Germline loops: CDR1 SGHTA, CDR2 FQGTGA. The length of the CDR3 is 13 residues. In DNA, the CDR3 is TGTGCCAGCAGCCAGCAACCGAACTATGGCTACACCTTC. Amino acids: CASSQQPNYGYTF.

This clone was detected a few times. The CDR3 reads CASSFGGVGELFF. CDR3 DNA sequence: TGTGCCAGCAGCTTTGGGGGGGTCGGGGAGCTGTTTTTT. The chain uses TRBV7-2 and TRBJ2-2, with TRBD2 matching over 7 bases. Germline loops: CDR1 SGHTA, CDR2 FQGNSA. This CDR3 is built from 13 residues. V lost 3 bases, J lost 7 bases, and 2 bases stayed unmatched.

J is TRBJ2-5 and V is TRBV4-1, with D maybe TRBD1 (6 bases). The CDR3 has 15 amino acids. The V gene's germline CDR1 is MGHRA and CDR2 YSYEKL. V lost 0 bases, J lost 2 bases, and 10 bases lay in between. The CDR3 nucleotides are TGCGCCAGCAGCCAAGATAGGACAGTACAAGAGACCCAGTACTTC. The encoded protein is CASSQDRTVQETQYF.

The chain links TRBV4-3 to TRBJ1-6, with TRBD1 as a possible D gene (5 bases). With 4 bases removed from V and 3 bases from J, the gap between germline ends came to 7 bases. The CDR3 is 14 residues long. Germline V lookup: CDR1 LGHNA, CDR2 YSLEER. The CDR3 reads CASSRDSYNSPLHF. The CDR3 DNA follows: TGCGCCAGCAGCCGAGACAGCTATAATTCACCCCTCCACTTT.

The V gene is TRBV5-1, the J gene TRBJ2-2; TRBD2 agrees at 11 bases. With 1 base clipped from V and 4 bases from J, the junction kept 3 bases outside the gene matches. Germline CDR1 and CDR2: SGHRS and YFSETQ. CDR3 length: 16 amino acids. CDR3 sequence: CASSLLAGGATGELFF. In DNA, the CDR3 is TGCGCCAGCAGCTTGTTAGCGGGAGGGGCCACCGGGGAGCTGTTTTTT. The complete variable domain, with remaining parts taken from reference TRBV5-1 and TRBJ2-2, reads KAGVTQTPRYLIKTRGQQVTLSCSPISGHRSVSWYQQTPGQGLQFLFEYFSETQRNKGNFPGRFSGRQFSNSRSEMNVSTLELGDSALYLCASSLLAGGATGELFFGEGSRLTVL.

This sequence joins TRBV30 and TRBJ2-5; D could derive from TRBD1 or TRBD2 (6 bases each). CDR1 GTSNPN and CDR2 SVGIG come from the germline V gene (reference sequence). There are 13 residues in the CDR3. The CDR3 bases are TGTGCATATGCCGGGGGCCTTCAAGAGACCCAGTACTTC. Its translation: CAYAGGLQETQYF.

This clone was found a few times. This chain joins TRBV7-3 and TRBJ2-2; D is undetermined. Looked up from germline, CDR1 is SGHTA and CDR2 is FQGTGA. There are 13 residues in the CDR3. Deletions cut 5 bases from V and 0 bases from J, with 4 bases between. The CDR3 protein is CASSRPNTGELFF. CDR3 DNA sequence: TGTGCCAGCAGCCGACCGAACACCGGGGAGCTGTTTTTT.

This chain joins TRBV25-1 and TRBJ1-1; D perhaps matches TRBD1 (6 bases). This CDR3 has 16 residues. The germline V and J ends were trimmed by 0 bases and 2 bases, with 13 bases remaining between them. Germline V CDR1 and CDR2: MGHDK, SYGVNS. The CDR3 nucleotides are TGTGCCAGCAGTGAATATGGGGGCAATAGTAACACTGAAGCTTTCTTT. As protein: CASSEYGGNSNTEAFF.

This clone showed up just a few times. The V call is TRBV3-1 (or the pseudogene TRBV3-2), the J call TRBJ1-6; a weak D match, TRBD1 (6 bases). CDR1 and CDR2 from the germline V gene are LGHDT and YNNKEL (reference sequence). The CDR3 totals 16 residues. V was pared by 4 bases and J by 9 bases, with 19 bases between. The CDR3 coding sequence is TGTGCCAGCAGCCTAAACAGGGAATCTCGGGTTTCACCCCTCCACTTT. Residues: CASSLNRESRVSPLHF.

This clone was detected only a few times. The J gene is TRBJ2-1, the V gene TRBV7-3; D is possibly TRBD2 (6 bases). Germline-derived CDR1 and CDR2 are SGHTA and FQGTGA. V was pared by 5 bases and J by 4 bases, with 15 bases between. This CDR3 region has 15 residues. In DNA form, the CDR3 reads TGTGCCAGCAGCCAAAATACGGGGGAGTACAATGAGCAGTTCTTC. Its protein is CASSQNTGEYNEQFF.

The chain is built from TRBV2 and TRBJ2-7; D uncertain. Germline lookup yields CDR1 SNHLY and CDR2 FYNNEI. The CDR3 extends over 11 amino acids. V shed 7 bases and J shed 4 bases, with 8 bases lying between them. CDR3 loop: CASIYYYEQYF. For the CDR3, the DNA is TGTGCCAGCATATATTATTACGAGCAGTACTTC.

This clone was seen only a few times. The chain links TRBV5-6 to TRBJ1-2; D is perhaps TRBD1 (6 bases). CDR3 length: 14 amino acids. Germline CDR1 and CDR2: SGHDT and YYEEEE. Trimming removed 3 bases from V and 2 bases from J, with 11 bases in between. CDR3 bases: TGTGCCAGCAGCTCGCAGGGGCTAAACTATGGCTACACCTTC. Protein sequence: CASSSQGLNYGYTF.

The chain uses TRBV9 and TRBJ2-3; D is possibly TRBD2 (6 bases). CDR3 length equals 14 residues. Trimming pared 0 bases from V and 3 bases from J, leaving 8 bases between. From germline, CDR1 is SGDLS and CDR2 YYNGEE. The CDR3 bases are TGTGCCAGCAGCGTAGCGGGAGCTACAGATACGCAGTATTTT. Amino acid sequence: CASSVAGATDTQYF.